Below, 27 T cell receptor beta chains from the same sample are listed, as sequenced in a study of PD-L1 blockade in urothelial cancer. Assay used: immunoSEQ multiplex PCR; TCRdb lists only in-frame clones, some missing. The table has roughly 55,000 clones, about 86% seen once; the top ten hold 22%. The sample's time point: pretreatment peripheral blood. The sequencing here drew on PBMCs, taken around atezolizumab (anti-PD-L1) treatment. The receptor set was obtained from a man in his sixties with urothelial cancer.

The chain joins TRBV5-4 to TRBJ2-2; no definite D call. CDR1 and CDR2 (germline): SGHNT, YYREEE (reference sequence). V dropped 0 bases and J dropped 4 bases, with 7 bases sitting between them. CDR3 length equals 14 residues. In DNA, the CDR3 is TGTGCCAGCAGCTTGGAATCGGGCACCGGGGAGCTGTTTTTT. Translated, it gives CASSLESGTGELFF.

The V gene is TRBV29-1, the J gene TRBJ1-2, with 7 bases aligning to TRBD1. This CDR3 region has 14 residues. Germline CDR1 and CDR2: SQVTM and ANQGSEA. After removal of 3 bases from V and 3 bases from J, the junction contained 7 bases not matched to a gene. This CDR3 reads CSVEGTGAHYGYTF. CDR3 nucleotide sequence: TGCAGCGTTGAGGGAACAGGGGCGCACTATGGCTACACCTTC.

The rearrangement links TRBV18 to TRBJ1-5; 8 bases match TRBD1. Per the germline V gene, CDR1 is KGHSH and CDR2 is LQKENI. J lost 4 bases, V lost 3 bases, and 5 bases had no gene match. CDR3 length equals 15 residues. DNA for the CDR3: TGTGCCAGCTCACCTTTTGGACAGGGTAATCAGCCCCAGCATTTT. Translated, it gives CASSPFGQGNQPQHF.

The J gene is TRBJ1-5, the V gene TRBV18, with D perhaps matching TRBD1 (6 bases). The CDR3 is 17 amino acids. The germline gives CDR1 KGHSH, CDR2 LQKENI. With 0 bases removed from V and 5 bases from J, the gap between germline ends came to 17 bases. CDR3 loop: CASSPPPGEGNDQPQHF. Written as DNA, the CDR3 is TGTGCCAGCTCACCACCTCCAGGGGAGGGTAATGATCAGCCCCAGCATTTT.

As concerns this clone: One end of the junction does not line up with germline, which may come from a read error. The chain recombines TRBV14 with TRBJ2-7; TRBD1 matches at 8 bases. Germline CDR1 is SGHDN and CDR2 is FVKESK. This CDR3 has 14 amino acids. The CDR3 DNA follows: TGTGCCAGCAGACAAGCGGACAGGGCTGACGAGCAGTACTTC. Translated, it gives CASRQADRADEQYF.

The rearrangement joins TRBV10-1 to TRBJ2-5; 13 bases map to TRBD2. Trimming at V came to 4 bases and at J to 4 bases, leaving 9 bases not matched to a gene. Germline V lookup: CDR1 WNHNN, CDR2 SYGVQD (reference sequence). This CDR3 region has 17 residues. The CDR3 spells CASSAGLAGDQIETQYF. DNA of the CDR3: TGCGCCAGCAGTGCAGGACTAGCGGGAGATCAAATAGAGACCCAGTACTTC.

This clone was counted between two and nine times. This rearrangement joins TRBV27 to TRBJ1-1; no clear D. Per the germline V gene, CDR1 is MNHEY and CDR2 is SMNVEV (reference sequence). Trimming cost V 1 base and J 5 bases, with 11 bases left between them. CDR3 length: 14 amino acids. CDR3 DNA: TGTGCCAGCAGTTTATATCGGGGATTGACTGAAGCTTTCTTT. The encoded protein is CASSLYRGLTEAFF.

The V and J genes are TRBV5-1 and TRBJ2-1; maybe TRBD1 (6 bases). V was clipped by 0 bases and J by 2 bases, with 12 bases between them. Germline CDR1 reads SGHRS; CDR2 reads YFSETQ. The CDR3 spans 16 residues. This CDR3 is CASSLESRGAYNEQFF. The CDR3 bases are TGCGCCAGCAGCTTGGAGAGCAGGGGAGCCTACAATGAGCAGTTCTTC.

The V gene is TRBV5-1, the J gene TRBJ2-3, with 7 bases identical to TRBD2. This CDR3 spans 18 amino acids. Germline CDR1 and CDR2: SGHRS and YFSETQ. The trim removed 0 bases at V and 6 bases at J, leaving 16 bases unmatched. This CDR3 reads CASSLDIVPSGGGDTQYF. The CDR3 DNA reads TGCGCCAGCAGCTTGGATATCGTTCCTAGCGGAGGAGGGGATACGCAGTATTTT.

In this sample, this clone turned up a few times. V and J are TRBV30 and TRBJ1-1; tentative D call: TRBD1 (5 bases). V lost 5 bases and J lost 3, with 10 bases in between. There are 12 residues in the CDR3. CDR1 GTSNPN and CDR2 SVGIG come from the germline V gene (reference sequence). The CDR3 DNA follows: TGTGCCTGGGCAACAGGCTACACTGAAGCTTTCTTT. It yields the protein CAWATGYTEAFF.

The CDR3 coding sequence is TGTGCCAGCAGCTCTCTAGCGGGAGGGTCCACAGATACGCAGTATTTT. It is translated as CASSSLAGGSTDTQYF. The chain employs TRBV5-4 and TRBJ2-3, with 12 bases that match TRBD2. V dropped 3 bases and J dropped 2; count of bases not matched to a gene: 4. This CDR3 spans 16 amino acids. From germline, CDR1 is SGHNT and CDR2 YYREEE (reference sequence).

The CDR3 bases are TGTGCCAGCAGCACCGTGGCAGGGGGCGATTTTAACACTGAAGCTTTCTTT. Translation: CASSTVAGGDFNTEAFF. The chain is built from TRBV5-4 and TRBJ1-1; 8 bases agree with TRBD1. After removal of 4 bases from V and 2 bases from J, the junction contained 13 bases not matched to a gene. This CDR3 spans 17 amino acids. Germline CDR1 and CDR2: SGHNT and YYREEE (reference sequence).

The V gene is TRBV12-5, the J gene TRBJ2-1; 7 bases agree with TRBD2. Looked up from germline, CDR1 is LGHNT and CDR2 is FRNRAP. CDR3 length: 14 residues. V dropped 7 bases and J dropped 5; count of bases not matched to a gene: 8. This CDR3 reads CASAKSGTNNEQFF. The CDR3 coding sequence is TGTGCTAGTGCCAAGAGCGGGACTAACAATGAGCAGTTCTTC.

J is TRBJ1-6 and V is TRBV7-9; D is uncertain. The ends were cut back, 4 bases at V and 3 bases at J, with 4 bases in the middle. In germline, CDR1 is SEHNR, CDR2 FQNEAQ (reference sequence). The CDR3 has 13 residues. CDR3 region: CASSSSYNSPLHF. The CDR3 nucleotides are TGTGCCAGCAGCTCCAGCTATAATTCACCCCTCCACTTT.

The chain recombines TRBV10-1 with TRBJ1-5; TRBD1 is a possible D gene (6 bases). CDR3 length: 15 residues. Per germline, CDR1 WNHNN and CDR2 SYGVQD (reference sequence). The V and J ends lost 8 bases and 3 bases respectively, with 17 bases between them. DNA for the CDR3: TGCGCCAGCCTTAAACAGGGTCCACACAATCAGCCCCAGCATTTT. Amino acid sequence: CASLKQGPHNQPQHF.

The J gene is TRBJ1-1, the V gene TRBV30; no definite D call. Trimming shortened V by 4 bases and J by 1 base, and 13 bases separated the two germline ends. The CDR3 sequence is 14 residues long. Germline values: CDR1 GTSNPN, CDR2 SVGIG (reference sequence). CDR3: CAWNRGYGNTEAFF. CDR3 DNA sequence: TGTGCCTGGAATAGAGGGTATGGGAACACTGAAGCTTTCTTT.

About this clone: The CDR3 does not end in the conserved phenylalanine or tryptophan, so this is likely a read error. The limits of the CDR3 on the DNA are not certain, so only TCRdb's listed CDR3 is given. This chain connects TRBV3-2 to TRBJ2-7; the table assigns TRBD1, which was not confirmed against the DNA. TRBV3-2 is a pseudogene segment. The CDR3 spans 9 amino acids, including both terminal residues. CDR3 protein: CASSQGPGR.

There are a few counts of this clone. The chain combines TRBV2 with TRBJ2-2, with a weak D call TRBD1 (7 bases). Trimming stripped 6 bases from V and 5 bases from J, with 13 bases between. The CDR3 runs to 14 residues. The V gene's germline CDR1 is SNHLY and CDR2 FYNNEI. As DNA, the CDR3 is TGTGCCAGCAGCTGGAGGGGGCGGACCGGGGAGCTGTTTTTT. Translating it yields CASSWRGRTGELFF.

The chain joins TRBV19 to TRBJ2-1, with 12 positions matching TRBD2. The CDR3 sequence is 18 residues long. Germline V gives CDR1 LNHDA, CDR2 SQIVND (reference sequence). Trimming at V came to 5 bases and at J to 2 bases, leaving 10 bases not matched to a gene. CDR3 region: CASSLGTSGPVAYNEQFF. The CDR3, as DNA: TGTGCCAGTAGTCTAGGGACTAGCGGGCCGGTGGCCTACAATGAGCAGTTCTTC.

The chain is built from TRBV7-2 and TRBJ2-7, with D possibly TRBD2 on 6 matching bases. The germline V gene has CDR1 SGHTA and CDR2 FQGNSA. V lost 1 base, J lost 1 base, and 17 bases lay in between. The CDR3 loop spans 17 amino acids. DNA for the CDR3: TGTGCCAGCAGCTTAGTAGTAGCCCGGGGGTCGTCCTACGAGCAGTACTTC. As protein: CASSLVVARGSSYEQYF.

CDR3 protein: CASSPERAASGNTIYF. CDR3 DNA: TGTGCCAGCAGCCCCGAGAGGGCTGCCTCTGGAAACACCATATATTTT. The V call is TRBV5-5, the J call TRBJ1-3, with D unresolved. The V end was cut by 4 bases, the J end by 0 bases, with 14 bases between. CDR1 and CDR2 from the germline V gene are SGHKS and YYEKEE (reference sequence). The CDR3 runs to 16 residues.

The chain employs TRBV7-9 and TRBJ2-1, with TRBD1 matching 10 bases. The CDR3 sequence is 15 residues long. Trimming removed 5 bases from V and 3 bases from J; junction bases left unmatched: 4. Germline values: CDR1 SEHNR, CDR2 FQNEAQ (reference sequence). The CDR3 protein is CASSRGTGDYNEQFF. As DNA, the CDR3 is TGTGCCAGCAGCCGCGGGACAGGGGACTACAATGAGCAGTTCTTC.

This clone was seen just once. The gene calls are TRBV19 and TRBJ1-6, with TRBD1 matching over 7 bases. The V and J ends lost 4 bases and 0 bases, in that order; junction bases with no gene match: 6. This CDR3 has 17 amino acids. From germline, CDR1 is LNHDA and CDR2 SQIVND (reference sequence). For the CDR3, the DNA is TGTGCCAGTAGTACCGCAGGGGGAAGCTCCTATAATTCACCCCTCCACTTT. Translation: CASSTAGGSSYNSPLHF.

This clone occurred a few times. This chain uses TRBV5-1 with TRBJ2-2; D remains unclear. Looked up from germline, CDR1 is SGHRS and CDR2 is YFSETQ. CDR3 size: 15 residues. The V and J ends lost 2 bases and 6 bases respectively, with 14 bases between them. The DNA of the CDR3 is TGCGCCAGCAGCTTCGGTCAGAGAGGCTCCGGGGAGCTGTTTTTT. Protein: CASSFGQRGSGELFF. Using reference TRBV5-1 and TRBJ2-2 for the parts outside the CDR3, the full variable domain is KAGVTQTPRYLIKTRGQQVTLSCSPISGHRSVSWYQQTPGQGLQFLFEYFSETQRNKGNFPGRFSGRQFSNSRSEMNVSTLELGDSALYLCASSFGQRGSGELFFGEGSRLTVL.

The CDR3 loop is CASSPGGQALYGYTF. The CDR3 nucleotides read TGTGCCAGCTCACCAGGCGGGCAGGCTCTCTATGGCTACACCTTC. This chain links TRBV18 with TRBJ1-2, with D unclear. Trimming took 2 bases from V and 4 from J, leaving 14 bases between them. CDR3 length: 15 residues. Germline V gene data show CDR1 as KGHSH and CDR2 as LQKENI. The full variable domain, with the rest looked up from reference TRBV18 and TRBJ1-2, is NAGVMQNPRHLVRRRGQEARLRCSPMKGHSHVYWYRQLPEEGLKFMVYLQKENIIDESGMPKERFSAEFPKEGPSILRIQQVVRGDSAAYFCASSPGGQALYGYTFGSGTRLTVV.

This clone showed up just once. The J gene is TRBJ1-6, the V gene TRBV27; D might be TRBD1 (6 bases). The CDR3 runs 14 residues. CDR1 is MNHEY and CDR2 is SMNVEV in the germline V gene (reference sequence). The V gene lost 5 bases and the J gene lost 2 bases, with 7 bases spanning the gap. Written as DNA, the CDR3 is TGTGCCAGCAGTCCAGGGGCCTATAATTCACCCCTCCACTTT. It codes for CASSPGAYNSPLHF.

This CDR3 is CASSLLGLAGTYNEQFF. Written as DNA, the CDR3 is TGTGCCAGTAGTTTACTTGGACTAGCGGGGACCTACAATGAGCAGTTCTTC. This chain joins TRBV19 and TRBJ2-1, with 12 bases identical to TRBD2. The CDR3 sequence is 17 residues long. Looked up from germline, CDR1 is LNHDA and CDR2 is SQIVND (reference sequence). V shed 5 bases, J shed 2 bases, and the junction held 7 bases outside the gene matches.